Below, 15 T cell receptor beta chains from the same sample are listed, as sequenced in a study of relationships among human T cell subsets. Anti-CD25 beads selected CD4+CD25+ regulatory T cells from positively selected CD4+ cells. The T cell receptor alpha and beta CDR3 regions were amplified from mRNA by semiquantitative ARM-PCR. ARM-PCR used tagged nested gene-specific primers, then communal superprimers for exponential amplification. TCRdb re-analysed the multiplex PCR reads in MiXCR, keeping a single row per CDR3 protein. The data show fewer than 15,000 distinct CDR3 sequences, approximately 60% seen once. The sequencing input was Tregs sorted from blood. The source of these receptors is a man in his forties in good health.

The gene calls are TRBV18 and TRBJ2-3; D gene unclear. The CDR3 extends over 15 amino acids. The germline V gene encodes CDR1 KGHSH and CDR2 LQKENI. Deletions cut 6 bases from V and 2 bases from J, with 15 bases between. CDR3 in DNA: TGTGCCAGCTCCCGCAAATCTGGGCCCACAGATACGCAGTATTTT. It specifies CASSRKSGPTDTQYF.

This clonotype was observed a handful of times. The CDR3 nucleotides are TGTGCCAGCTCACCATCCGCGGAGACCTACGAGCAGTACTTC. It translates to CASSPSAETYEQYF. The rearrangement joins TRBV18 to TRBJ2-7; D ambiguous. In germline, CDR1 is KGHSH, CDR2 LQKENI. CDR3 length equals 14 residues. V was trimmed by 2 bases and J by 2 bases, leaving 10 bases between them.

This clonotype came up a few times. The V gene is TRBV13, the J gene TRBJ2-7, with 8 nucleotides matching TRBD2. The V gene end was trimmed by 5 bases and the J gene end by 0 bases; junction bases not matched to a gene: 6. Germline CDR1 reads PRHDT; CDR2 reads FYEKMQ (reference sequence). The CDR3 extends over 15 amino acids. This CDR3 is CASSSGGRRSYEQYF. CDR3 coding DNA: TGTGCCAGCAGCAGCGGCGGGAGGCGCTCCTACGAGCAGTACTTC.

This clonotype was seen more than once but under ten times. This CDR3 is CASSLALGGKNIQYF. In nucleotides, the CDR3 is TGTGCCAGCAGCTTAGCGTTGGGGGGTAAAAACATTCAGTACTTC. The gene calls are TRBV7-8 and TRBJ2-4, with D possibly TRBD2 on 6 matching bases. The length of the CDR3 is 15 residues. V was clipped by 0 bases and J by 4 bases, with 10 bases between them. Germline V gene data show CDR1 as SGHVS and CDR2 as FQNEAQ.

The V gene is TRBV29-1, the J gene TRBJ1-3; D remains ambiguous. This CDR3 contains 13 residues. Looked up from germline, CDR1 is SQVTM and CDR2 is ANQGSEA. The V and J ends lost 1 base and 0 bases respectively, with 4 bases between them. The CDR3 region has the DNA TGCAGCGTTGAAGGGGGCTCTGGAAACACCATATATTTT. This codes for CSVEGGSGNTIYF.

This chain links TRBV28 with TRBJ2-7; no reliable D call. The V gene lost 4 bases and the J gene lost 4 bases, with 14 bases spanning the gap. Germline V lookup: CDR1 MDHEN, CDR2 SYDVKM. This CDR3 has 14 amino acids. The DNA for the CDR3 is TGTGCCAGCAGTTCCCCTGGGCCGGCTTACGAGCAGTACTTC. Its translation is CASSSPGPAYEQYF.

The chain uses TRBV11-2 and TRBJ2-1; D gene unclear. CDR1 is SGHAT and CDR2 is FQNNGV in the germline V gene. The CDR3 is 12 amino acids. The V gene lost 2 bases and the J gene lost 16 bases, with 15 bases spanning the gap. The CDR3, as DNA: TGTGCCAGCAGCTTATTTCCGACACCCCCATTCTTC. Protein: CASSLFPTPPFF.

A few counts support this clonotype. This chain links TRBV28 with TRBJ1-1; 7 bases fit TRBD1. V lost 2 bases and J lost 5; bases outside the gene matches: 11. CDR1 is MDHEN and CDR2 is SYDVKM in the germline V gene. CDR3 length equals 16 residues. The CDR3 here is CASSLDDGRGRTEAFF. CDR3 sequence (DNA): TGTGCCAGCAGTTTAGATGATGGGAGGGGGCGGACTGAAGCTTTCTTT.

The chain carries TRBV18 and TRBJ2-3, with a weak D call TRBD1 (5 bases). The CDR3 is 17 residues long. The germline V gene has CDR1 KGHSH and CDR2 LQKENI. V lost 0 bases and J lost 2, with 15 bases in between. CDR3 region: CASSPPGPLNPTDTQYF. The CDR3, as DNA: TGTGCCAGCTCACCACCGGGGCCGCTGAACCCCACAGATACGCAGTATTTT.

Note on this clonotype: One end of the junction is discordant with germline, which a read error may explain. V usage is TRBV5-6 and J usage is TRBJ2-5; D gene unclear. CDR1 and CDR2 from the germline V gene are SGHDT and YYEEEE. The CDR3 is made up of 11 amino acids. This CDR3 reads CASSLEEAQYF. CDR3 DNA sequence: TGTGCCAGCAGCTTGGAAGAGGCCCAGTACTTC.

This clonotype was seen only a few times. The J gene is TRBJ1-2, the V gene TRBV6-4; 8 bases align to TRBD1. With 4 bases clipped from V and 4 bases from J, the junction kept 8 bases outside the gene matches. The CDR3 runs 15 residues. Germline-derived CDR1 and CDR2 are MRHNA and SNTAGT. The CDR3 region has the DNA TGTGCCAGCAGTGTCGGACCTGGACAGGGCTATGGCTACACCTTC. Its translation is CASSVGPGQGYGYTF.

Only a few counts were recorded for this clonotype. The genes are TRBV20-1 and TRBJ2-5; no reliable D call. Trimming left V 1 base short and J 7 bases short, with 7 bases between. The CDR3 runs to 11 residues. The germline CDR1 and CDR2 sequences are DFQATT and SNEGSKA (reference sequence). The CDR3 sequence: CSARGSGTQYF. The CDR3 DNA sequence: TGCAGTGCTAGAGGATCCGGGACCCAGTACTTC.

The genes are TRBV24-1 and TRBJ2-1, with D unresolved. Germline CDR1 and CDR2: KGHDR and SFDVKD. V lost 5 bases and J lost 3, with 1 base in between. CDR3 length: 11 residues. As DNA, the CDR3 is TGTGCCACCAGTGTCTACAATGAGCAGTTCTTC. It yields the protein CATSVYNEQFF.

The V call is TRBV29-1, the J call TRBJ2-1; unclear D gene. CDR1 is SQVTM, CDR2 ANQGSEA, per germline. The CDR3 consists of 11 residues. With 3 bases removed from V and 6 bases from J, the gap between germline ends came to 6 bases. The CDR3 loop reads CSVDMANEQFF. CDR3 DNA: TGCAGCGTTGATATGGCCAATGAGCAGTTCTTC.

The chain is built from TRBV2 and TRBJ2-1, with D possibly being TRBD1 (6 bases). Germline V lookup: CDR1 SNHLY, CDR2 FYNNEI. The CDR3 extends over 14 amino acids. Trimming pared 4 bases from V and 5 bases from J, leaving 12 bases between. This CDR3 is CASSGAGQNNEQFF. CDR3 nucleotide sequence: TGTGCCAGCAGTGGCGCCGGACAGAACAATGAGCAGTTCTTC.